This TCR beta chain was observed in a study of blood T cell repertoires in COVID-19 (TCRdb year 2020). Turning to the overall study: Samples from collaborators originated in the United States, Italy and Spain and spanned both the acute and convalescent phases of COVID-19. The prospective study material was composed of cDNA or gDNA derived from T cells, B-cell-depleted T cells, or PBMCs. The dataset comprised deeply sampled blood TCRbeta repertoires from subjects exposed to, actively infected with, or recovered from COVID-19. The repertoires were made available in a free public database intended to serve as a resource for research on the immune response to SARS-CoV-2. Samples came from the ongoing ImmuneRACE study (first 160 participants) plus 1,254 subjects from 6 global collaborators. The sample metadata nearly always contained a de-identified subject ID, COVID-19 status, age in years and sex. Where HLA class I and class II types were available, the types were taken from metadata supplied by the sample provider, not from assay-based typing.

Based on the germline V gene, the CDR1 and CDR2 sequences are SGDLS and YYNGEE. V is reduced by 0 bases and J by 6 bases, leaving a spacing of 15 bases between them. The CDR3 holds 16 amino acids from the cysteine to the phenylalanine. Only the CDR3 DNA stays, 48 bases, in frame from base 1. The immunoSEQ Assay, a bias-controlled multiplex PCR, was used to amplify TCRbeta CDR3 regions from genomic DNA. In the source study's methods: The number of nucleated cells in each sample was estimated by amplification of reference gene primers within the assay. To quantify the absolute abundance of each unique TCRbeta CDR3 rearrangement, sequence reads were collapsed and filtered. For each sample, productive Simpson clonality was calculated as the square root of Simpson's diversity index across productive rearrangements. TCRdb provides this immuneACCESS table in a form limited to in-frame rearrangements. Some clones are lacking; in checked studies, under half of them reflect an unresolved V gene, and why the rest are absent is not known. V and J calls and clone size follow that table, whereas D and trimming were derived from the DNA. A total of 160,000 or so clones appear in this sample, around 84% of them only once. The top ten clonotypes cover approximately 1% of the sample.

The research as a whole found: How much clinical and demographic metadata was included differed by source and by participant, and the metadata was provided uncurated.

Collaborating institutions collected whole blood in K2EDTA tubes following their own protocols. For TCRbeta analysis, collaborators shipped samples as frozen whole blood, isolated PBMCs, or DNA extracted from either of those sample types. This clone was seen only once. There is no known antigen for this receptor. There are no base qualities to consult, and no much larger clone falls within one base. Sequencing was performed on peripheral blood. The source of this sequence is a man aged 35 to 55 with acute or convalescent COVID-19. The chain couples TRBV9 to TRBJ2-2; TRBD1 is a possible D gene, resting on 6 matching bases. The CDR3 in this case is CASSVEGVGAAGELFF. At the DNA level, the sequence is TGTGCCAGCAGCGTAGAGGGAGTGGGGGCCGCCGGGGAGCTGTTTTTT.